These 2 T cell receptor beta chains came from one sample sequenced in a study of Ad26.COV2.S vaccination and SARS-CoV-2 variants. The data were produced by immunoSEQ multiplex PCR, yet TCRdb's version contains in-frame clones alone and is incomplete. The sample comprises about 350,000 clones, around 88% of which are singletons, and around 10% rests with the top ten. The treatment was: about 20 received Ad26.COV2.S at low or high dose, single or two shots; five or six received placebo; per-sample allocation not given. Samples analyzed were those drawn on day 63 after the first vaccine or placebo injection. The input for sequencing was peripheral blood, taken in a trial of Ad26.COV2.S vaccine versus placebo. These receptors all come from a person between 18 and 59 years old who received the Ad26.COV2.S COVID-19 vaccine or a placebo.

This chain joins TRBV7-9 and TRBJ1-1; 8 nucleotides agree with TRBD1. The CDR3 totals 15 residues. The junction had 12 bases not matched to a gene; V was cut back by 5 bases and J by 7 bases. The V gene's germline CDR1 is SEHNR and CDR2 FQNEAQ (reference sequence). CDR3 bases: TGTGCCAGCAGCCCCGGACAGGGTCTTGTAGTTGAAGCTTTCTTT. Translating gives CASSPGQGLVVEAFF.

This chain joins TRBV6-4 and TRBJ2-1; 16 nucleotides align to TRBD2. This CDR3 spans 15 amino acids. J lost 4 bases, V lost 8 bases, and 2 bases had no gene match. Germline V gene sequence: CDR1 MRHNA, CDR2 SNTAGT. The CDR3 is CASSGLAGGYNEQFF. The CDR3 DNA follows: TGTGCCAGCTCGGGACTAGCGGGAGGGTACAATGAGCAGTTCTTC.